Below are 7 T cell receptor beta chains sequenced from a single sample in a study of T cell clonality in common variable immunodeficiency. Profiling relied on immunoSEQ multiplex PCR, and the TCRdb table lists in-frame clones only, not all of them. This sample has some 54,000 clones, each found more than once. The specimen sequenced was peripheral blood mononuclear cells. Receptors were obtained from a person between 18 and 70 years old in good health.

This clone was seen repeatedly, ten times or more. The DNA ends 3 residues before the CDR3 does, and the rest of the CDR3 is filled in from the germline J gene. The chain links TRBV30 to TRBJ1-4; D is uncertain. CDR1 and CDR2 from the germline V gene are GTSNPN and SVGIG (reference sequence). The CDR3 runs to 15 residues. The V end was cut by 3 bases, the J end by 2 bases, with 13 bases between. This chain's CDR3 is CAWREPSGTNEKLFF. CDR3 DNA (partial): TGTGCCTGGAGAGAACCCAGTGGCACTAATGAAAAA.

There are many counts of this clone. The sequence runs out 3 residues before the end of the CDR3; the remainder is reconstructed from the germline J gene. The chain uses TRBV5-1 and TRBJ2-2; TRBD1 might be the D (6 bases). V lost 0 bases, J lost 1 base, and 16 bases lay in between. Germline V gene lookup returns CDR1 SGHRS and CDR2 YFSETQ. The CDR3 length is 18 residues. The CDR3 here is CASSLAVTLRGNTGELFF. CDR3 DNA, as far as it was read: TGCGCCAGCAGCTTGGCCGTAACTCTCAGGGGGAACACCGGGGAG.

This clone showed up many times. The CDR3 end falls 3 residues outside the read, so it is completed with the germline J gene. The J gene is TRBJ2-3, the V gene TRBV9, with TRBD2 matching 9 bases. Trimming at V came to 3 bases and at J to 7 bases, leaving 18 bases not matched to a gene. Germline V gives CDR1 SGDLS, CDR2 YYNGEE. The CDR3 spans 18 residues. Incomplete CDR3 DNA: TGTGCCAGCAGCGCCGTGGGTAGCGGGGGTTCGAGATCAAATACG. Translating gives CASSAVGSGGSRSNT. In full, the CDR3 is CASSAVGSGGSRSNTQYF.

This clone was seen at least ten times. The DNA ends 3 residues before the CDR3 does, and the rest of the CDR3 is filled in from the germline J gene. The chain links TRBV29-1 to TRBJ2-7; weak D call: TRBD2 (6 bases). The CDR3 sequence is 14 residues long. Germline CDR1 is SQVTM and CDR2 is ANQGSEA. V was clipped by 1 base and J by 5 bases, with 15 bases between them. Partial CDR3 DNA: TGCAGCGTTGAAGTCCTAATGGAGGGGAACGAG. This sequence encodes CSVEVLMEGNE. In full, the CDR3 reads CSVEVLMEGNEQYF.

This clone was seen ten or more times. The read finishes 3 residues shy of the CDR3 end, and the germline J gene is used to complete it. The chain employs TRBV7-8 and TRBJ2-5; a possible D gene is TRBD1 (5 bases). Germline V gene sequence: CDR1 SGHVS, CDR2 FQNEAQ. The CDR3 sequence is 13 residues long. V was pared by 1 base and J by 3 bases, with 6 bases between. The sequenced part of the CDR3 DNA is TGTGCCAGCAGCTTAGGGGGCAAAGAGACC. It encodes CASSLGGKET. The CDR3 in full is CASSLGGKETQYF. Using reference TRBV7-8 and TRBJ2-5 for the parts outside the CDR3, the full variable domain is GAGVSQSPRYKVAKRGQDVALRCDPISGHVSLFWYQQALGQGPEFLTYFQNEAQLDKSGLPSDRFFAERPEGSVSTLKIQRTQQEDSAVYLCASSLGGKETQYFGPGTRLLVL.

About this clone itself: Coverage ceases 3 residues before the CDR3 finishes, and the germline J gene fills in the end. This chain uses TRBV5-5 with TRBJ2-7, with TRBD1 matching 9 bases. The V gene's germline CDR1 is SGHKS and CDR2 YYEKEE (reference sequence). The CDR3 length is 15 residues. With V trimmed by 4 bases and J by 2 bases, 7 bases remained unmatched. The CDR3 is CASSLKGTGTYEQYF. Partial CDR3 DNA: TGTGCCAGCAGCCTGAAAGGGACAGGGACCTACGAG.

Ten or more counts support this clone. The sequenced part of the CDR3 DNA is TGTGCCAGCAGCTTGGTTGGGACACACTATGGC. Its translation: CASSLVGTHYG. The full CDR3 reads CASSLVGTHYGYTF. The genes are TRBV5-6 and TRBJ1-2; the D gene is possibly TRBD1 (6 bases). Coverage ceases 3 residues before the CDR3 finishes, and the germline J gene fills in the end. Trimming cost V 0 bases and J 3 bases, with 9 bases left between them. The length of the CDR3 is 14 residues. Germline CDR1 SGHDT, CDR2 YYEEEE.